Reported below is one T cell receptor beta chain. V was pared by 0 bases and J by 7 bases, with 8 bases of the junction left unmatched. This CDR3 is built from 16 residues. Authors' analysis steps: Using reference gene primer amplification, nucleated cell counts were estimated. TCRdb keeps only in-frame clones here, not all; method: immunoSEQ multiplex PCR. That table is the source of V, J and clone size, and D and trimming were worked out from the DNA. The repertoire holds about 300,000 clones, with 85% to 90% as singletons. This sample is drawn from a study of blood T cell repertoires in COVID-19. As for the study in general: Acute-phase and convalescent COVID-19 samples originated in the United States, Italy and Spain. T cells, B-cell-depleted T cells, or PBMCs provided the cDNA or gDNA that served as material.

This receptor was obtained from a man aged 65 to 85 with acute or convalescent COVID-19. The V and J genes are TRBV23-1 and TRBJ1-5; 8 nucleotides align to TRBD1. TRBV23-1 is flagged as an ORF with uncertain function. Sequenced sample: peripheral blood. The CDR3 DNA sequence: TGCGCCAGCAGTCAATCTGGTCAGGGGGCAGGGCAGCCCCAGCATTTT. Translating it yields CASSQSGQGAGQPQHF.